Below, 20 T cell receptor beta chains from the same sample are listed, as sequenced in a study of blood T cell repertoires in COVID-19. The data were produced by immunoSEQ multiplex PCR, yet TCRdb's version contains in-frame clones alone and is incomplete. The top ten hold approximately 13% of the sample, which has about 200,000 clones, 80% to 90% seen once. Sequencing input: peripheral blood. The source is a human donor in a cohort sampled during active COVID-19.

The CDR3 here is CASSEGGWLGAGRNQPQHF. The CDR3 coding sequence is TGTGCCAGCAGTGAAGGAGGTTGGCTAGGGGCTGGGCGCAATCAGCCCCAGCATTTT. The chain links TRBV6-1 to TRBJ1-5; tentative D call: TRBD1 (5 bases). The germline V gene encodes CDR1 MNHNS and CDR2 SASEGT. The CDR3 is made up of 19 amino acids. Trimming stripped 1 base from V and 2 bases from J, with 21 bases between.

The chain combines TRBV2 with TRBJ2-7; D remains unclear. Germline assignment: CDR1 SNHLY and CDR2 FYNNEI. The V gene lost 6 bases and the J gene lost 0 bases, with 6 bases spanning the gap. The length of the CDR3 is 12 residues. As DNA, the CDR3 is TGTGCCAGCAGCTACTCCTCCTACGAGCAGTACTTC. Its protein is CASSYSSYEQYF.

This clone appeared a few times. The chain employs TRBV5-1 and TRBJ2-7; 7 nucleotides line up with TRBD2. V trimming: 0 bases; J trimming: 6 bases; junction bases outside the gene matches: 6. Germline loops: CDR1 SGHRS, CDR2 YFSETQ. This CDR3 is built from 14 residues. This CDR3 is CASSLAASGGEQYF. The CDR3 bases are TGCGCCAGCAGCTTGGCGGCTAGCGGAGGCGAGCAGTACTTC.

This chain uses TRBV28 with TRBJ2-3; D perhaps matches TRBD1 (5 bases). V was trimmed by 10 bases and J by 2 bases, leaving 13 bases between them. The germline V gene has CDR1 MDHEN and CDR2 SYDVKM. The CDR3 length is 13 residues. CDR3 DNA: TGTGCCAACCAGACAGACATCACAGATACGCAGTATTTT. The encoded protein is CANQTDITDTQYF. Looking up the rest from reference TRBV28 and TRBJ2-3 gives the full variable domain: DVKVTQSSRYLVKRTGEKVFLECVQDMDHENMFWYRQDPGLGLRLIYFSYDVKMKEKGDIPEGYSVSREKKERFSLILESASTNQTSMYLCANQTDITDTQYFGPGTRLTVL.

Only a few counts were recorded for this clone. The chain uses TRBV6-2 or TRBV6-3 and TRBJ2-7; D is possibly TRBD2 (6 bases). V was cut by 5 bases and J by 0 bases, with 14 bases left in between. Germline V CDR1 and CDR2: MNHEY, SVGEGT. This CDR3 comprises 15 residues. The CDR3 DNA follows: TGTGCCAGCAGTCCACTAGCCCAGAGCTCCTACGAGCAGTACTTC. Protein product: CASSPLAQSSYEQYF.

CDR3 amino acids: CASSPGTRTYNEQFF. Written as DNA, the CDR3 is TGTGCCAGCTCACCCGGGACTCGCACCTACAATGAGCAGTTCTTC. This chain joins TRBV18 and TRBJ2-1; weak D call: TRBD2 (6 bases). The CDR3 has 15 amino acids. The ends were cut back, 3 bases at V and 2 bases at J, with 11 bases in the middle. The germline CDR1 and CDR2 sequences are KGHSH and LQKENI.

The chain has TRBV9 and TRBJ2-1, with TRBD2 identical over 9 bases. The ends lost 2 bases at V and 3 bases at J; junction bases unmatched: 9. CDR1 and CDR2 (germline): SGDLS, YYNGEE. The CDR3 totals 17 residues. The chain's CDR3 is CASSVDGTSSYYNEQFF. As DNA, the CDR3 is TGTGCCAGCAGCGTGGACGGGACTAGCAGCTACTACAATGAGCAGTTCTTC. Based on the CDR3 plus reference TRBV9 and TRBJ2-1, the full variable domain is DSGVTQTPKHLITATGQRVTLRCSPRSGDLSVYWYQQSLDQGLQFLIQYYNGEERAKGNILERFSAQQFPDLHSELNLSSLELGDSALYFCASSVDGTSSYYNEQFFGPGTRLTVL.

This chain uses TRBV28 with TRBJ1-1, with TRBD1 as a possible D gene (5 bases). The germline V and J ends were trimmed by 5 bases and 5 bases, with 15 bases remaining between them. This CDR3 contains 14 residues. The V gene's germline CDR1 is MDHEN and CDR2 SYDVKM. The CDR3 sequence: CASSLRQLVTEAFF. CDR3 bases: TGTGCCAGCAGTCTACGACAGCTTGTAACTGAAGCTTTCTTT.

The chain has TRBV3-1 (or the pseudogene TRBV3-2) and TRBJ2-5; D is possibly TRBD2 (6 bases). V was cut by 4 bases and J by 4 bases, with 16 bases left in between. The CDR3 extends over 15 amino acids. Germline CDR1 LGHDT, CDR2 YNNKEL (reference sequence). The CDR3, as DNA: TGTGCCAGCAGCCGATACACTAGCAATGGAGAGACCCAGTACTTC. Translated, it gives CASSRYTSNGETQYF.

The chain employs TRBV4-1 and TRBJ1-4, with D maybe TRBD1 (6 bases). The CDR3 contains 15 residues. Trimming pared 6 bases from V and 8 bases from J, leaving 19 bases between. The germline V gene has CDR1 MGHRA and CDR2 YSYEKL. The DNA for the CDR3 is TGCGCCAGCAGGCCGGGGAGGGGGGTTAACGAAAAACTGTTTTTT. This translates into CASRPGRGVNEKLFF.

About this clone itself: The same CDR3 is also encoded by other DNA sequences in this sample. The chain couples TRBV2 to TRBJ1-5, with 7 bases identical to TRBD1. Germline V lookup: CDR1 SNHLY, CDR2 FYNNEI. With 6 bases clipped from V and 1 base from J, the junction kept 6 bases outside the gene matches. The CDR3 length is 15 residues. This chain's CDR3 is CASRTQGVSNQPQHF. The CDR3 DNA reads as TGTGCCAGCAGAACTCAGGGGGTCAGCAATCAGCCCCAGCATTTT.

This clone was found a few times. The rearrangement uses TRBV7-8 and TRBJ2-6; weak D call: TRBD2 (6 bases). The CDR3 has 18 amino acids. Trimming stripped 5 bases from V and 0 bases from J, with 17 bases between. Per germline, CDR1 SGHVS and CDR2 FQNEAQ. Here the CDR3 DNA reads TGTGCCAGCAGCAGACCGGGACTCGATTTCTCTGGGGCCAACGTCCTGACTTTC. Its translation is CASSRPGLDFSGANVLTF.

The chain uses TRBV18 and TRBJ2-7; D gene unclear. V lost 2 bases and J lost 3, with 11 bases in between. The CDR3 is made up of 14 amino acids. Germline CDR1 is KGHSH and CDR2 is LQKENI. The CDR3 spells CASSPAGLIYEQYF. The CDR3 region has the DNA TGTGCCAGCTCACCAGCAGGCCTTATCTACGAGCAGTACTTC. Using reference TRBV18 and TRBJ2-7 for the parts outside the CDR3, the full variable domain is NAGVMQNPRHLVRRRGQEARLRCSPMKGHSHVYWYRQLPEEGLKFMVYLQKENIIDESGMPKERFSAEFPKEGPSILRIQQVVRGDSAAYFCASSPAGLIYEQYFGPGTRLTVT.

The chain couples TRBV28 to TRBJ2-7, with a weak D call TRBD1 (6 bases). Germline-derived CDR1 and CDR2 are MDHEN and SYDVKM. V was pared by 1 base and J by 0 bases, with 13 bases between. This CDR3 has 16 amino acids. CDR3 amino acids: CASSLSGTLASYEQYF. CDR3 bases: TGTGCCAGCAGTTTATCCGGGACACTTGCCTCCTACGAGCAGTACTTC.

The CDR3 coding sequence is TGCAGCGTCGGGGGGTCGGGGTACGAGCAGTACTTC. Translated: CSVGGSGYEQYF. V gene TRBV29-1 combines with J gene TRBJ2-7; 7 nucleotides align to TRBD2. The CDR3 loop spans 12 amino acids. CDR1 SQVTM and CDR2 ANQGSEA come from the germline V gene. Germline trimming cut 6 bases from V and 4 bases from J; bases unmatched to any gene: 6.

The chain combines TRBV19 with TRBJ1-1; 10 bases fit TRBD1. In germline, CDR1 is LNHDA, CDR2 SQIVND (reference sequence). V lost 9 bases and J lost 1; bases outside the gene matches: 11. The CDR3 runs to 16 residues. In nucleotides, the CDR3 is TGTGCCAGCCAACCGGGACAGGGGACCAGGAACACTGAAGCTTTCTTT. This encodes CASQPGQGTRNTEAFF.

The chain couples TRBV7-9 to TRBJ1-1, with 10 positions matching TRBD1. Germline V lookup: CDR1 SEHNR, CDR2 FQNEAQ (reference sequence). V was clipped by 5 bases and J by 11 bases; unmatched bases: 2. This CDR3 contains 11 residues. The CDR3 nucleotides are TGTGCCAGCAGCCGGACAGGGGGTGCTTTCTTT. Residues: CASSRTGGAFF.

In regard to this clone: Distinct nucleotide sequences in the sample also encode this CDR3. This chain uses TRBV28 with TRBJ2-7, with D uncertain. V lost 3 bases and J 1 base, leaving 7 bases between the germline ends. From germline, CDR1 is MDHEN and CDR2 SYDVKM. The CDR3 sequence is 13 residues long. This CDR3 is CASSFSGSYEQYF. CDR3 nucleotides: TGTGCCAGCAGTTTTTCGGGTTCCTACGAGCAGTACTTC.

The chain combines TRBV7-9 with TRBJ1-4; 7 nucleotides align to TRBD1. The germline V gene encodes CDR1 SEHNR and CDR2 FQNEAQ (reference sequence). This CDR3 spans 15 amino acids. Trimming removed 4 bases from V and 5 bases from J; junction bases left unmatched: 7. CDR3 in DNA: TGTGCCAGCAGCTCGCCGGCGGGACAGAATGAAAAACTGTTTTTT. This encodes CASSSPAGQNEKLFF.

This clone was seen a handful of times. This sequence joins TRBV5-1 and TRBJ1-2; 8 nucleotides match TRBD1. CDR1 and CDR2 from the germline V gene are SGHRS and YFSETQ. The CDR3 runs to 15 residues. The trim removed 0 bases at V and 5 bases at J, leaving 6 bases unmatched. The CDR3 spells CASSLVGQGDYGYTF. CDR3 sequence (DNA): TGCGCCAGCAGCTTGGTTGGACAGGGAGATTATGGCTACACCTTC.